The 27 T cell receptor beta chains reported below all come from one sample, sequenced in a study of PD-1 blockade in mismatch repair-deficient tumors. Some clones are missing from TCRdb's copy, which holds only in-frame ones; the method was immunoSEQ multiplex PCR. In the table there are around 100,000 clones, roughly 80% of which are singletons. This specimen was peripheral blood, taken around 60 weeks after starting pembrolizumab. These receptors all stem from an adult with mismatch repair-deficient cancer.

V and J are TRBV7-6 and TRBJ1-4, with 8 bases that match TRBD1. The V gene's germline CDR1 is SGHVS and CDR2 FNYEAQ. The CDR3 extends over 18 amino acids. The trim removed 5 bases at V and 3 bases at J, leaving 14 bases unmatched. The CDR3 sequence is CASSPYRQGTHANEKLFF. DNA of the CDR3: TGTGCCAGCAGCCCCTATAGACAGGGGACGCATGCTAATGAAAAACTGTTTTTT.

The chain's CDR3 is CASSPGWEQYF. The CDR3 region has the DNA TGTGCCAGCAGTCCCGGGTGGGAGCAGTACTTC. The V and J genes are TRBV7-9 and TRBJ2-7, with D uncertain. The CDR3 has 11 amino acids. The V end was cut by 6 bases, the J end by 7 bases, with 10 bases between. From germline, CDR1 is SEHNR and CDR2 FQNEAQ (reference sequence).

This chain connects TRBV30 to TRBJ2-6; D uncertain. V was cut by 4 bases and J by 0 bases, with 7 bases left in between. CDR3 length equals 14 residues. Germline V lookup: CDR1 GTSNPN, CDR2 SVGIG (reference sequence). The CDR3 DNA reads as TGTGCCTGGACTCGGAACTCTGGGGCCAACGTCCTGACTTTC. It specifies CAWTRNSGANVLTF. Based on the CDR3 plus reference TRBV30 and TRBJ2-6, the full variable domain is SQTIHQWPATLVQPVGSPLSLECTVEGTSNPNLYWYRQAAGRGLQLLFYSVGIGQISSEVPQNLSASRPQDRQFILSSKKLLLSDSGFYLCAWTRNSGANVLTFGAGSRLTVL.

V usage is TRBV6-5 and J usage is TRBJ1-4; 9 nucleotides agree with TRBD1. This CDR3 comprises 15 residues. V trimming: 6 bases; J trimming: 10 bases; junction bases outside the gene matches: 12. Per the germline V gene, CDR1 is MNHEY and CDR2 is SVGAGI. The CDR3 DNA is TGTGCCAGCAGAAAGATAGGGGACAGGGAAGGAAAACTGTTTTTT. It codes for CASRKIGDREGKLFF.

This clone has just one count. The chain employs TRBV7-3 and TRBJ2-1; TRBD2 might be the D (6 bases). This CDR3 is 15 amino acids long. Trimming pared 5 bases from V and 6 bases from J, leaving 17 bases between. CDR1 and CDR2 (germline): SGHTA, FQGTGA. This chain's CDR3 is CASSMTSPLLNEQFF. The CDR3 DNA sequence: TGTGCCAGCAGCATGACTAGTCCACTTCTCAATGAGCAGTTCTTC.

The sample holds a few counts of this clone. The chain recombines TRBV10-3 with TRBJ1-2; D not certain. Germline V gives CDR1 ENHRY, CDR2 SYGVKD. V was trimmed by 5 bases and J by 6 bases, leaving 13 bases between them. CDR3 length: 13 residues. CDR3 coding DNA: TGTGCCATCAGTATTTGGCCTGGGGATGGCTACACCTTC. Its protein is CAISIWPGDGYTF.

This clone was seen more than once but under ten times. J is TRBJ1-2 and V is TRBV19, with TRBD1 matching over 8 bases. This CDR3 comprises 14 residues. Germline V gives CDR1 LNHDA, CDR2 SQIVND (reference sequence). Trimming cost V 3 bases and J 7 bases; bases outside gene matches: 7. For the CDR3, the DNA is TGTGCCAGTAGTATGGAGGACAGGGTGGGTGGCTACACCTTC. It encodes CASSMEDRVGGYTF.

V is TRBV13 and J is TRBJ1-1; no clear D. This CDR3 region has 13 residues. Trimming took off 3 bases at V and 5 bases at J, with 10 bases between the two ends. CDR1 is PRHDT, CDR2 FYEKMQ, per germline (reference sequence). The CDR3 bases are TGTGCCAGCAGCTTGGGGTCGGGGACTGAAGCTTTCTTT. Translation gives CASSLGSGTEAFF.

The chain employs TRBV19 and TRBJ2-3, with D unresolved. This CDR3 spans 15 amino acids. The V gene's germline CDR1 is LNHDA and CDR2 SQIVND (reference sequence). Trimming removed 5 bases at V and 1 base at J, with 13 bases between. The CDR3 region is CASSAHSGGTDTQYF. The DNA of the CDR3 is TGTGCCAGTAGTGCCCACAGTGGAGGCACAGATACGCAGTATTTT.

The V gene is TRBV4-1, the J gene TRBJ1-5, with D possibly matching TRBD1 (5 bases). Germline loops: CDR1 MGHRA, CDR2 YSYEKL. CDR3 size: 16 residues. The ends were cut back, 0 bases at V and 9 bases at J, with 18 bases in the middle. The CDR3 DNA reads as TGCGCCAGCAGCCAAGATCCGGGCCGCCAGGGAGGGCCCCAGCATTTT. Its protein product is CASSQDPGRQGGPQHF.

The chain has TRBV6-4 and TRBJ2-3; no clear D gene. Deletions cut 5 bases from V and 1 base from J, with 7 bases between. Germline CDR1 is MRHNA and CDR2 is SNTAGT. This CDR3 has 13 residues. CDR3 bases: TGTGCCAGCAGTCTCCAGGGCACAGATACGCAGTATTTT. It codes for CASSLQGTDTQYF.

This chain links TRBV6-5 with TRBJ2-7; D assignment may be TRBD1 or TRBD2 (5 bases each). This CDR3 spans 15 amino acids. CDR1 is MNHEY, CDR2 SVGAGI, per germline. V was pared by 5 bases and J by 4 bases, with 18 bases between. CDR3 sequence: CASSRIGEQGYEQYF. Here the CDR3 DNA reads TGTGCCAGCAGTCGAATAGGGGAGCAAGGGTACGAGCAGTACTTC.

The chain recombines TRBV12-5 with TRBJ1-5; D is unresolved. V lost 0 bases, J lost 5 bases, and 17 bases lay in between. This CDR3 is 17 amino acids long. CDR1 LGHNT and CDR2 FRNRAP come from the germline V gene. The CDR3 nucleotides read TGTGCTAGTGGTTTGGTCTTGGGTAGGGCGGGCGATCAGCCCCAGCATTTT. Translated, it gives CASGLVLGRAGDQPQHF.

The V call is TRBV6-5, the J call TRBJ2-3; possibly TRBD1 or TRBD2 for D (5 bases each). The germline CDR1 and CDR2 sequences are MNHEY and SVGAGI. V gave up 6 bases and J gave up 7 bases, with 11 bases separating them. This CDR3 has 12 amino acids. CDR3 region: CASSMGPNTQYF. The CDR3 DNA is TGTGCCAGCAGCATGGGACCAAATACGCAGTATTTT.

The chain has TRBV30 and TRBJ2-5; D ambiguous. Germline V lookup: CDR1 GTSNPN, CDR2 SVGIG (reference sequence). The CDR3 totals 12 residues. Trimming shortened V by 2 bases and J by 1 base, and 5 bases separated the two germline ends. CDR3 nucleotides: TGTGCCTGGAGTCCGAGCCAAGAGACCCAGTACTTC. Its protein product is CAWSPSQETQYF.

The chain recombines TRBV9 with TRBJ2-2, with 7 bases that match TRBD1. CDR1 and CDR2 (germline): SGDLS, YYNGEE. CDR3 length: 17 amino acids. The V segment lost 0 bases and the J segment 7 bases; nucleotides outside the gene matches: 12. The CDR3 loop is CASSVEGQPTPNGELFF. Here the CDR3 DNA reads TGTGCCAGCAGCGTAGAGGGACAGCCCACCCCCAACGGGGAGCTGTTTTTT.

J is TRBJ2-1 and V is TRBV15; 10 bases fit TRBD2. Trimming took 0 bases from V and 8 from J; bases not matched to a gene: 4. CDR1 and CDR2 from the germline V gene are LNHNV and YYDKDF (reference sequence). This CDR3 is built from 15 residues. The CDR3 here is CATSRELAGWDEQFF. CDR3 DNA sequence: TGTGCCACCAGCAGAGAACTAGCGGGATGGGATGAGCAGTTCTTC.

This clone occurred a few times. The rearrangement uses TRBV14 and TRBJ2-5; 11 bases are a match to TRBD2. V gave up 1 base and J gave up 1 base; unmatched junction bases: 2. This CDR3 has 16 residues. Germline V gene sequence: CDR1 SGHDN, CDR2 FVKESK. The CDR3 sequence is CASSQGLAGFQETQYF. Written as DNA, the CDR3 is TGTGCCAGCAGCCAAGGACTAGCGGGGTTCCAAGAGACCCAGTACTTC.

This clone was observed a few times. DNA of the CDR3: TGTGCCATAGGACGGGGAGGTAACGAGCAGTACTTC. It is translated as CAIGRGGNEQYF. This chain links TRBV10-3 with TRBJ2-7; possible D gene TRBD2, 6 bases. With 9 bases removed from V and 5 bases from J, the gap between germline ends came to 14 bases. Germline CDR1 and CDR2: ENHRY and SYGVKD. This CDR3 has 12 amino acids.

The rearrangement joins TRBV6-5 to TRBJ1-2, with D possibly TRBD1 on 5 matching bases. Trimming took off 0 bases at V and 2 bases at J, with 10 bases between the two ends. Per germline, CDR1 MNHEY and CDR2 SVGAGI. CDR3 length: 15 amino acids. DNA of the CDR3: TGTGCCAGCAGTTACTCGACGCACAGGAACTATGGCTACACCTTC. Its protein is CASSYSTHRNYGYTF.

This chain links TRBV27 with TRBJ2-5; D remains ambiguous. The CDR3 has 13 amino acids. Germline CDR1 MNHEY, CDR2 SMNVEV (reference sequence). Trimming pared 0 bases from V and 6 bases from J, leaving 8 bases between. In DNA, the CDR3 is TGTGCCAGCAGTTTATCGGGTTTGAAGACCCAGTACTTC. Protein product: CASSLSGLKTQYF.

The V call is TRBV29-1, the J call TRBJ2-4; TRBD2 agrees at 7 bases. This CDR3 is 14 amino acids long. Unmatched junction bases numbered 5, after V lost 5 bases and J lost 1 base. Germline V lookup: CDR1 SQVTM, CDR2 ANQGSEA. The CDR3 bases are TGCAGCGTTTGGGGGGGGTCGGCCAAAAACATTCAGTACTTC. Translating it yields CSVWGGSAKNIQYF.

This chain joins TRBV27 and TRBJ2-7, with 15 bases matching TRBD2. V was clipped by 5 bases and J by 7 bases; unmatched bases: 12. Germline-derived CDR1 and CDR2 are MNHEY and SMNVEV (reference sequence). The CDR3 contains 17 residues. CDR3 loop: CASSRGTSGGSAGEQYF. The CDR3 DNA follows: TGTGCCAGCAGTCGCGGGACTAGCGGGGGGAGTGCGGGGGAGCAGTACTTC.

The CDR3 loop is CASSLGLAIVYEQYF. In DNA, the CDR3 is TGTGCCAGCAGCTTAGGACTAGCGATAGTCTACGAGCAGTACTTC. The chain links TRBV7-2 to TRBJ2-7, with 8 bases that match TRBD2. This CDR3 has 15 residues. After removal of 1 base from V and 3 bases from J, the junction contained 5 bases not matched to a gene. Per the germline V gene, CDR1 is SGHTA and CDR2 is FQGNSA.

J is TRBJ2-2 and V is TRBV6-5, with a possible D match to TRBD1 (5 bases). V was pared by 6 bases and J by 6 bases, with 14 bases between. The CDR3 covers 14 residues. Germline V CDR1 and CDR2: MNHEY, SVGAGI. For the CDR3, the DNA is TGTGCCAGCAGGACGCCAGGGATGGCCGGGGAGCTGTTTTTT. Encoded protein: CASRTPGMAGELFF.

The V and J genes are TRBV6-1 and TRBJ1-2; 7 bases are a match to TRBD1. The junction had 4 bases not matched to a gene; V was cut back by 0 bases and J by 0 bases. The CDR3 covers 16 residues. CDR1 and CDR2 (germline): MNHNS, SASEGT. As DNA, the CDR3 is TGTGCCAGCAGTGAAGCGGGGGGGACAGCTAACTATGGCTACACCTTC. It yields the protein CASSEAGGTANYGYTF.

This clone was seen a handful of times. The chain carries TRBV6-1 and TRBJ1-2, with unresolved D. V lost 7 bases to trimming and J lost 0 bases, with 6 bases between them. The CDR3 covers 12 residues. The germline CDR1 and CDR2 sequences are MNHNS and SASEGT. This CDR3 is CASTKANYGYTF. In DNA form, the CDR3 reads TGTGCCAGCACCAAGGCTAACTATGGCTACACCTTC.